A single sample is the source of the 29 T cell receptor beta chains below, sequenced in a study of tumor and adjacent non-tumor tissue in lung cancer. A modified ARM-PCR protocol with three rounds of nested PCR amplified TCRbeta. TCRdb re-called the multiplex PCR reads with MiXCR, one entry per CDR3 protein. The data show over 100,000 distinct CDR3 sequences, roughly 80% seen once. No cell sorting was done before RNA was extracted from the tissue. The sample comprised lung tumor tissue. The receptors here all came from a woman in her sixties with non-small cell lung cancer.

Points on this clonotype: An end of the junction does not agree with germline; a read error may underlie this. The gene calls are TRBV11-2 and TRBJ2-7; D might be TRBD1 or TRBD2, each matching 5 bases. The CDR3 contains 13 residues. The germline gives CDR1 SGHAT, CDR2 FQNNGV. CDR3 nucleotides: TGTGCCAGCAGTTGGGACCGAGGATACGATCAGTACTTC. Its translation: CASSWDRGYDQYF.

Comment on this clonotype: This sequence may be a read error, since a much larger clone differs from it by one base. The CDR3 protein is CANSLSQGNQPQHF. The CDR3 nucleotides are TGTGCCAACAGTTTGTCCCAGGGCAATCAGCCCCAGCATTTT. This chain connects TRBV12-3 or TRBV12-4 to TRBJ1-5; D is undetermined. This CDR3 spans 14 amino acids.

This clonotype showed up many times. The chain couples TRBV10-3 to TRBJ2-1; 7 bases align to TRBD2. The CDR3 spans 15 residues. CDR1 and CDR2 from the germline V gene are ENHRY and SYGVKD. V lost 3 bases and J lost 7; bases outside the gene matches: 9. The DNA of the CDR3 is TGTGCCATCAGTGAAACTAGCGACTTGCGGAATGAGCAGTTCTTC. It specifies CAISETSDLRNEQFF.

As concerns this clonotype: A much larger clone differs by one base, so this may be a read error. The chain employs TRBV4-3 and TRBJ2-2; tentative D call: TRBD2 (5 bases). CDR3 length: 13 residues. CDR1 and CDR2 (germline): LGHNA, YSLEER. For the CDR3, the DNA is TGCGCCAGCAGCCAAGATACCGCCGGGGAGCAGTTTTTT. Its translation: CASSQDTAGEQFF.

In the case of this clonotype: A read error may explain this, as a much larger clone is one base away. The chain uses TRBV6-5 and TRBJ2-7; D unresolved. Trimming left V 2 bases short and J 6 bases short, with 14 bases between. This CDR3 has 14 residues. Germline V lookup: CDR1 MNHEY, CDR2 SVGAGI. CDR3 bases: TGTGCCAGCAGTTACCTGGACGGAACCCTCGAGCAGTACTTC. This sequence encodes CASSYLDGTLEQYF.

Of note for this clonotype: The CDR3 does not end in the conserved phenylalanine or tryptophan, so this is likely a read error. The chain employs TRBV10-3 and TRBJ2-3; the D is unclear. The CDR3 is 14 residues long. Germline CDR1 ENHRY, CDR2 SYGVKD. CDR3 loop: CAISESAGIDMQYS. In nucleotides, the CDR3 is TGTGCCATCAGTGAGTCAGCTGGAATCGATATGCAGTATTCT.

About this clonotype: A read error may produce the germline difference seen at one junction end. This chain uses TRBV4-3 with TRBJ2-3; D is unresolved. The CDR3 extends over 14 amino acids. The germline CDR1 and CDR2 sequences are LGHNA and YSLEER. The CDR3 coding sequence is TGCGCCAGCAGTCAAGTCCCGGTGAGCGAAACGCAGTATTTT. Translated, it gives CASSQVPVSETQYF.

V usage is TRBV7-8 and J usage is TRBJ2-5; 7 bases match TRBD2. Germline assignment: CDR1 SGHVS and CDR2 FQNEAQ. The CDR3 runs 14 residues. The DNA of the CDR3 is TGTGACAGTAGCTCTGGAGCGGGGCAAGAGACCCAGTACTTC. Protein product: CDSSSGAGQETQYF.

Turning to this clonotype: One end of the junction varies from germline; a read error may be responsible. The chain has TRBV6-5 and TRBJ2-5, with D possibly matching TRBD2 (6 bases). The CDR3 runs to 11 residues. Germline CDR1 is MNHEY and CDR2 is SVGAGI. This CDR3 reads CASKGRETQYF. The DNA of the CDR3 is TGTGCCAGCAAGGGCCGGGAGACCCAATACTTC.

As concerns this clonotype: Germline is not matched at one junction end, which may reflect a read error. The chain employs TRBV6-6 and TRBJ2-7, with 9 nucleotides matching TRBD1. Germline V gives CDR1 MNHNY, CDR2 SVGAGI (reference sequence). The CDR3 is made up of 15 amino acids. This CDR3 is CASSRQTGGEYEQYF. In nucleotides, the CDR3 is TGTGCCAGCAGTCGGCAGACAGGGGGAGAATACGAGCAATACTTC.

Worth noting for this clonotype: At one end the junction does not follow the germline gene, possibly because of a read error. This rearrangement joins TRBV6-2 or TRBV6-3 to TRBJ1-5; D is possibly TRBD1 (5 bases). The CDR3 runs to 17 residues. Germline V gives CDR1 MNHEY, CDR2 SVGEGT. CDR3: CASSPSNYRPPNQPQHF. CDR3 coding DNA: TGTGCCAGCAGCCCATCGAACTACAGGCCTCCGAATCAGCCACAGCATTTT.

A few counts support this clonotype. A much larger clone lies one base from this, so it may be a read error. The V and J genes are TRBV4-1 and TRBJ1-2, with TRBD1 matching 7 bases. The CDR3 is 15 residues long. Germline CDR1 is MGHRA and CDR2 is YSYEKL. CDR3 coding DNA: TGCGCCAGCAACCAAGGGCAGGGGGAGGGTTATGGCTACACCTTC. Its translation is CASNQGQGEGYGYTF.

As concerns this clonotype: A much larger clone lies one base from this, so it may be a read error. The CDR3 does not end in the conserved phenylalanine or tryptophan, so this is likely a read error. This CDR3 reads CASGSSYEQYL. The CDR3 nucleotides are TGTGCCAGCGGCAGCTCCTACGAGCAGTACTTA. V and J are TRBV12-3 or TRBV12-4 and TRBJ2-7; D is undetermined. The CDR3 is 11 residues long. Trimming took 8 bases from V and 0 from J, leaving 5 bases between them.

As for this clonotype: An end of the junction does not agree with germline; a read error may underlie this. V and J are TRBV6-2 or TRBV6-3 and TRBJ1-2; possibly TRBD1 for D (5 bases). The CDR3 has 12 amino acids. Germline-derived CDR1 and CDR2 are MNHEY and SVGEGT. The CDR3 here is CASWQGNYGYIF. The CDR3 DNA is TGTGCCAGCTGGCAGGGCAACTATGGATACATCTTC.

This CDR3 is CASSPSSGVYEQYF. The DNA for the CDR3 is TGTGCCAGCAGCCCCAGTAGCGGTGTTTACGAGCAGTACTTC. The gene calls are TRBV11-2 and TRBJ2-7; D possibly corresponds to TRBD2 (6 bases). The germline CDR1 and CDR2 sequences are SGHAT and FQNNGV. V lost 5 bases, J lost 4 bases, and 15 bases lay in between. The CDR3 runs 14 residues.

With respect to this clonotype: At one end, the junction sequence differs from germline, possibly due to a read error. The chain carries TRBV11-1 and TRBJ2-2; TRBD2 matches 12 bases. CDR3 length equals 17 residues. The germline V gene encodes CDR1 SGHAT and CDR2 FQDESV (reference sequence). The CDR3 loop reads CPSSLRLAGESTGELFF. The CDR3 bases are TGTCCCAGCAGCCTGCGACTAGCGGGAGAATCCACTGGGGAGCTGTTTTTT. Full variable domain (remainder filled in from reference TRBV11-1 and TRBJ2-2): EAEVAQSPRYKITEKSQAVAFWCDPISGHATLYWYRQILGQGPELLVQFQDESVVDDSQLPKDRFSAERLKGVDSTLKIQPAELGDSAMYLCPSSLRLAGESTGELFFGEGSRLTVL.

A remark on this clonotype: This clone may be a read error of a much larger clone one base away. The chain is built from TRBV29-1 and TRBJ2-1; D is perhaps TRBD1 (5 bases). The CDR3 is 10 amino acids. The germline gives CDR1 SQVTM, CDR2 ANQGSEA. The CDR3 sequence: CSATDGELFF. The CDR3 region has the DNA TGCAGCGCGACAGACGGTGAGCTGTTCTTC.

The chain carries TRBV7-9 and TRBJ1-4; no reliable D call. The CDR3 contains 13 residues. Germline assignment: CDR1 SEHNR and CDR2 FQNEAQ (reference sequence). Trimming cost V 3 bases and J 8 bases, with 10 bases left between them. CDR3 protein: CASSLGVAEKLFF. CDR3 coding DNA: TGTGCCAGCAGCTTGGGTGTGGCCGAAAAACTGTTTTTT. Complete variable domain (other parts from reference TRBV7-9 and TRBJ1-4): DTGVSQNPRHKITKRGQNVTFRCDPISEHNRLYWYRQTLGQGPEFLTYFQNEAQLEKSRLLSDRFSAERPKGSFSTLEIQRTEQGDSAMYLCASSLGVAEKLFFGSGTQLSVL.

Here the CDR3 reads CAIGQTRQYGYTF. The CDR3 nucleotides read TGTGCCATCGGTCAAACCCGACAGTACGGCTACACCTTC. The V and J genes are TRBV11-2 and TRBJ1-2; D might be TRBD1 (5 bases). The CDR3 has 13 amino acids. Germline V gene lookup returns CDR1 SGHAT and CDR2 FQNNGV. Trimming removed 10 bases at V and 8 bases at J, with 20 bases between.

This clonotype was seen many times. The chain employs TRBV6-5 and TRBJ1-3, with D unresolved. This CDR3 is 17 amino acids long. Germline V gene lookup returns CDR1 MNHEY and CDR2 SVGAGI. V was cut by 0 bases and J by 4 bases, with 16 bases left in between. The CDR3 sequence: CASSYSNSEGTGNTIYF. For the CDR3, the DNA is TGTGCCAGCAGTTACTCGAACTCTGAGGGTACAGGAAACACCATATATTTT.

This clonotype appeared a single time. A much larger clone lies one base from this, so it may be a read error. Written as DNA, the CDR3 is TGCGCCAGCAGCCAAGCCGAAGGGACAAGGAATGAAAAACTGTTTTTT. This codes for CASSQAEGTRNEKLFF. This sequence joins TRBV4-3 and TRBJ1-4, with a weak D call TRBD1 (6 bases). The CDR3 extends over 16 amino acids. Germline V CDR1 and CDR2: LGHNA, YSLEER. Trimming cost V 1 base and J 5 bases, with 14 bases left between them.

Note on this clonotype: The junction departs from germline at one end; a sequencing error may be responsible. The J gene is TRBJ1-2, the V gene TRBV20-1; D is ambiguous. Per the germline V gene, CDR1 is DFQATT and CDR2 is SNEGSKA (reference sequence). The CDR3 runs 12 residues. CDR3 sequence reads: CSARAPNYGYTF. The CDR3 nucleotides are TGCAGTGCTAGAGCTCCTAACTATGGCTACACGTTC.

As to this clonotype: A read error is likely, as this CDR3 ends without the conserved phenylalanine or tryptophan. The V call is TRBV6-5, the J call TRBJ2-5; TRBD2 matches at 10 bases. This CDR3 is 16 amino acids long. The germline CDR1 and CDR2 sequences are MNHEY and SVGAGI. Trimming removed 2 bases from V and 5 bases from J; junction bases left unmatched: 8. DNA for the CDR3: TGTGCCAGCAGTTACGGAGCGGGAGGGCCCGCGGAGACCCAGTACTTG. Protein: CASSYGAGGPAETQYL.

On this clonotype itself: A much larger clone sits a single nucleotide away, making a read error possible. The CDR3, as DNA: TGTGCCAACAGTGAACAAAGCGGAACGTACACAGATACGCAGTATTTT. Translating gives CANSEQSGTYTDTQYF. The V and J genes are TRBV6-1 and TRBJ2-3; D is possibly TRBD2 (5 bases). CDR3 length: 16 residues. The germline CDR1 and CDR2 sequences are MNHNS and SASEGT.

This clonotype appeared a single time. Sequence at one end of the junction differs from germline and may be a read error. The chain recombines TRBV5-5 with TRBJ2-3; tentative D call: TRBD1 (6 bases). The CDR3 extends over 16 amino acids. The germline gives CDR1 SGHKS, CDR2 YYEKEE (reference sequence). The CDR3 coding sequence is TGTGCCAGCAGCCTCGGGGCTAGGGGGAGCCCAGATATGCAGTATTTT. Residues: CASSLGARGSPDMQYF.

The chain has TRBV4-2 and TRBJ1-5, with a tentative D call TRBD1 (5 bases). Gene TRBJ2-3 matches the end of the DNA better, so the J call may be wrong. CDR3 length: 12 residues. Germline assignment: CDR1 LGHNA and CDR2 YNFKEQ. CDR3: CASRWGNKPQYF. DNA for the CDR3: TGTGCCAGCCGATGGGGCAATAAGCCCCAGTATTTT.

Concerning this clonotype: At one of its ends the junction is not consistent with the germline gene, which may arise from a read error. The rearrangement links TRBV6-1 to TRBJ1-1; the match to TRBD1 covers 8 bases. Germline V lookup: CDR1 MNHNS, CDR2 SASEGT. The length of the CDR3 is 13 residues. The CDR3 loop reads CAGQTDRGTEALF. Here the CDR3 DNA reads TGTGCGGGCCAAACCGACAGGGGAACTGAAGCTCTCTTT.

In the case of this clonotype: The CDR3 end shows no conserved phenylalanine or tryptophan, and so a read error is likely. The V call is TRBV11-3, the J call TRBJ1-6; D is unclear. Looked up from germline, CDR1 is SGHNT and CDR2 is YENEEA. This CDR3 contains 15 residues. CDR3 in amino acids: CASNLEGRYNPPLHL. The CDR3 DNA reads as TGTGCCAGCAACTTAGAGGGCAGATATAATCCACCCCTCCACCTT.

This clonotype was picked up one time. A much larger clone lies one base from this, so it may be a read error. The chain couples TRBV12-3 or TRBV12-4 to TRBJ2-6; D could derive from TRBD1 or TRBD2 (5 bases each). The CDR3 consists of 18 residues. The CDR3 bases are TGTGCCAGCAGCGGAGCGGACGGTCTTGACTCTGGGGCCAACCTCCTGACTTTC. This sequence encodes CASSGADGLDSGANLLTF.